The 10 T cell receptor beta chains presented below share a single source sample, sequenced in a study of CD8 T cells in Susac syndrome (dated by TCRdb to the late 2010s). Library preparation used the immunoSEQ multiplex PCR assay. RNA was extracted using the RNeasy kit, and roughly 0.45 to 1 microgram was reverse transcribed with random hexamers. The public sequencing data were trimmed at Q25 with fastp and processed into clonotypes with MiXCR by TCRdb, which kept only in-frame beta chains. A single entry per CDR3 protein holds the most common genes and DNA from its merged rows. In all, the sample holds under 200,000 distinct CDR3 sequences, and 90% to 95% of those were seen once. Over 0.12% of the sample comes from the top ten. Specimen: CD4+ T cells from PBMCs. The receptors originated from a human donor in good health.

The chain is built from TRBV12-3 or TRBV12-4 and TRBJ2-2, with TRBD1 as a possible D gene (5 bases). V was pared by 2 bases and J by 4 bases, with 14 bases between. There are 16 residues in the CDR3. This CDR3 is CASSLSLPGPTGELFF. The CDR3 DNA is TGTGCCAGCAGTTTAAGCTTGCCAGGGCCCACCGGGGAGCTGTTTTTT.

J is TRBJ2-5 and V is TRBV14, with no clear D. The germline CDR1 and CDR2 sequences are SGHDN and FVKESK. V shed 4 bases and J shed 7 bases, with 10 bases lying between them. This CDR3 has 12 residues. CDR3 sequence reads: CASSLGRGTQYF. The CDR3, as DNA: TGTGCCAGCAGCCTCGGTAGAGGGACCCAGTACTTC.

The chain combines TRBV6-5 with TRBJ1-4; tentative D call: TRBD1 (6 bases). The CDR3 contains 14 residues. Per germline, CDR1 MNHEY and CDR2 SVGAGI. Trimming stripped 3 bases from V and 6 bases from J, with 11 bases between. The DNA for the CDR3 is TGTGCCAGCAGTTATCAGGGGAAGGATGAAAAACTGTTTTTT. It codes for CASSYQGKDEKLFF.

The chain recombines TRBV11-2 with TRBJ2-4, with D uncertain. The V and J ends lost 5 bases and 5 bases respectively, with 10 bases between them. Per germline, CDR1 SGHAT and CDR2 FQNNGV. This CDR3 has 13 amino acids. In nucleotides, the CDR3 is TGTGCCAGCAGCCGAGCCGTAGAAAACATTCAGTACTTC. Translating it yields CASSRAVENIQYF.

The gene calls are TRBV5-1 and TRBJ2-5; TRBD2 matches 10 bases. Germline V gene sequence: CDR1 SGHRS, CDR2 YFSETQ. The trim removed 10 bases at V and 5 bases at J, leaving 8 bases unmatched. The CDR3 length is 13 residues. CDR3 in amino acids: CASGAGGPETQYF. The CDR3, as DNA: TGCGCCTCCGGAGCGGGGGGGCCGGAGACCCAGTACTTC.

The chain couples TRBV20-1 to TRBJ2-1; no reliable D call. CDR1 is DFQATT, CDR2 SNEGSKA, per germline (reference sequence). V was clipped by 3 bases and J by 7 bases, with 7 bases between them. The CDR3 is made up of 11 amino acids. The CDR3 DNA reads as TGCAGTGCTAGTCGAAGAAATGAGCAGTTCTTC. Translating gives CSASRRNEQFF.

The rearrangement uses TRBV18 and TRBJ1-1; TRBD1 agrees at 7 bases. V lost 2 bases and J lost 4; bases outside the gene matches: 10. The CDR3 has 16 residues. The germline CDR1 and CDR2 sequences are KGHSH and LQKENI. CDR3 DNA: TGTGCCAGCTCACCATCACAGGGGCGGGGAGGCACTGAAGCTTTCTTT. Encoded protein: CASSPSQGRGGTEAFF.

J is TRBJ1-3 and V is TRBV30; no firm D call. V shed 0 bases and J shed 3 bases, with 9 bases lying between them. The CDR3 spans 14 residues. From germline, CDR1 is GTSNPN and CDR2 SVGIG (reference sequence). The CDR3 protein is CAWSVAGVGNTIYF. CDR3 nucleotides: TGTGCCTGGAGTGTAGCCGGGGTTGGAAACACCATATATTTT.

The V gene is TRBV12-3 or TRBV12-4, the J gene TRBJ2-6; tentatively, D is TRBD2 (5 bases). Trimming removed 3 bases from V and 3 bases from J, with 9 bases in between. The CDR3 has 15 residues. CDR3 amino acids: CASSFPGSGANVLTF. The CDR3 nucleotides are TGTGCCAGCAGTTTCCCGGGGAGTGGGGCCAACGTCCTGACTTTC.

The J gene is TRBJ2-1, the V gene TRBV12-3 or TRBV12-4, with 8 bases identical to TRBD1. The CDR3 runs 14 residues. J gave up 7 bases and V 5 bases, and 7 bases lay outside the gene matches. DNA of the CDR3: TGTGCCAGCAGTCCGGACAGGGCTGAAAATGAGCAGTTCTTC. This translates into CASSPDRAENEQFF.